Detailed here is one T cell receptor (beta chain). Its antigen is not identified. Arm-PCR of CDR3 regions with iRepertoire HTBI primers generated TCR beta libraries. TCRdb redid the calling of the multiplex PCR reads with MiXCR, one entry per CDR3 protein. The data show 700,000 or so distinct CDR3 sequences, with 25% to 35% seen just once and about two fifths held by the top ten. This entry belongs to a study of regulatory T cells in long-lasting Graves disease. Study summary: Over 5 years on antithyroid drugs plus positive TSH receptor antibodies marked Graves' disease as persistent. General study results and limits: Public clonotype sharing was higher in persistent than newly diagnosed patients. Persistent disease favored TRBV28, TRBJ1-2 and TRBJ2-5. Persistent Graves' patients possessed reduced TCR diversity relative to recently diagnosed ones.

Time point here: persistent/refractory GD, antithyroid drugs over 5 years with positive TRAb. Following extraction of RNA from PBMCs, that RNA was used to make the TCR library. V was pared by 5 bases and J by 4 bases, with 14 bases of the junction left unmatched. This CDR3 has 17 residues. The receptor was isolated from a female donor with Graves disease. The sequenced sample was peripheral blood mononuclear cells (PBMCs), obtained when the disease was refractory, from a patient treated with antithyroid drugs. The rearrangement uses TRBV12-3 or TRBV12-4 and TRBJ1-1; 9 bases agree with TRBD1. The chain's CDR3 is CASSAYMDRGRSTEAFF. CDR3 sequence (DNA): TGTGCCAGCAGTGCGTATATGGACAGGGGAAGAAGCACTGAAGCTTTCTTT.